The present TCR beta chain was sequenced within a study of T-cell reconstitution after alpha-beta-depleted transplantation in children. As it was prepared, the TCRbeta library received unique molecular identifiers. TCRdb recomputed calls from the PCR reads with MiXCR, one row per CDR3 protein. The table records around 180,000 distinct CDR3 sequences, roughly 11% of them present only once. Trimming pared 5 bases from V and 1 base from J, leaving 6 bases between. This CDR3 is built from 12 residues. Germline CDR1 SNHLY, CDR2 FYNNEI. This clonotype was counted many times. Its target is not known. Whole-study findings and limits: In some patients, recipient T cells and intrathymic progenitors surviving conditioning explained high day-60 diversity. Reportedly, alpha-beta T cells present about two months post-transplant originated from several hundred expanded clones of graft origin. Newly produced T cells mostly accounted for T-cell counts and diversity one year post-transplant.

The genes are TRBV2 and TRBJ2-7, with D unclear. This TCR was sampled from a boy between 2 and 10 years old with acute myeloid leukemia, due to receive a stem cell transplant. Sample: PBMCs, taken before TCRalphabeta/CD19-depleted stem cell transplant. CDR3: CASSSQSYEQYF. DNA of the CDR3: TGTGCCAGCAGTTCCCAATCCTACGAGCAGTACTTC.